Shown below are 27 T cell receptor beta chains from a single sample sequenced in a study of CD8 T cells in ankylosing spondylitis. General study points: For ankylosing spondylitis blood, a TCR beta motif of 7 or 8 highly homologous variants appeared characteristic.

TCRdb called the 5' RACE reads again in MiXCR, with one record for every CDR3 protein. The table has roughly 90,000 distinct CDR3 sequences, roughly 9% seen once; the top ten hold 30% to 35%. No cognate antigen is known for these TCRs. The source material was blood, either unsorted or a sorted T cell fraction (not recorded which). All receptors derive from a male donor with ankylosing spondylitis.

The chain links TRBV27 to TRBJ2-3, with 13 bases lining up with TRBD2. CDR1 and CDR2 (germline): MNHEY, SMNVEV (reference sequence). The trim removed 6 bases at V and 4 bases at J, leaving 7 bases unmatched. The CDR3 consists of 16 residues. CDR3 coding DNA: TGTGCCAGCAGCGCCGGACTAGCGGGAGTCCCAGATACGCAGTATTTT. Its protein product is CASSAGLAGVPDTQYF.

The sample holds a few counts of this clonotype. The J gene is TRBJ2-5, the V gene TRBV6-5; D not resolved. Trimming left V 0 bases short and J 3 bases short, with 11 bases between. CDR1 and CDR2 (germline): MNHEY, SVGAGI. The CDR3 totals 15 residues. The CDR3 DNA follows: TGTGCCAGCAGTTACTCGAATAGGGCTAAAGAGACCCAGTACTTC. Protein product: CASSYSNRAKETQYF.

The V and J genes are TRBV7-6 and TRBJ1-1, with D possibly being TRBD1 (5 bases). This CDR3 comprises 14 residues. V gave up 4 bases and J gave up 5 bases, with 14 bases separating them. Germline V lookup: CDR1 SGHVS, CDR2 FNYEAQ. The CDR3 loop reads CASSWGGSGTEAFF. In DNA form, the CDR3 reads TGTGCCAGCAGCTGGGGAGGGTCAGGGACTGAAGCTTTCTTT.

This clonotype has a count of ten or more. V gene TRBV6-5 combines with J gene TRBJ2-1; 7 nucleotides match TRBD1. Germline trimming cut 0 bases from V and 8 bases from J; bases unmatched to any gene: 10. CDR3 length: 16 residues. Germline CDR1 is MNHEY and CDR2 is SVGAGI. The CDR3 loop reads CASSYSPQGERYEQFF. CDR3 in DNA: TGTGCCAGCAGTTACTCGCCCCAGGGGGAACGGTATGAGCAGTTCTTC.

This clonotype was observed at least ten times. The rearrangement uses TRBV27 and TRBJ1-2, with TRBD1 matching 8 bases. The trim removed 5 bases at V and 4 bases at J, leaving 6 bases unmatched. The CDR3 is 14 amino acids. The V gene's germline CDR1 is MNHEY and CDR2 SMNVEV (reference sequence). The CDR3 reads CASSPGTGSYGYTF. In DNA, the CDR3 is TGTGCCAGCAGTCCCGGGACAGGAAGCTATGGCTACACCTTC.

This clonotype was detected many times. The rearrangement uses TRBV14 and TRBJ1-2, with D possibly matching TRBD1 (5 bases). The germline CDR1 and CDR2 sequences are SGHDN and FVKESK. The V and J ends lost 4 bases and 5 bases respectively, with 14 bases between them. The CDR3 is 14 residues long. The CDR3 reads CASSRAGTDYGYTF. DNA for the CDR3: TGTGCCAGCAGCCGCGCCGGGACGGATTATGGCTACACCTTC.

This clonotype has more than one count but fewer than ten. The CDR3 reads CASSSVGDSYEQYV. The CDR3 DNA reads TGCGCCAGCAGCTCCGTAGGGGACAGCTACGAGCAGTACGTC. V gene TRBV5-1 combines with J gene TRBJ2-7, with TRBD1 identical over 7 bases. The CDR3 is made up of 14 amino acids. V lost 3 bases, J lost 3 bases, and 6 bases stayed unmatched. Germline-derived CDR1 and CDR2 are SGHRS and YFSETQ.

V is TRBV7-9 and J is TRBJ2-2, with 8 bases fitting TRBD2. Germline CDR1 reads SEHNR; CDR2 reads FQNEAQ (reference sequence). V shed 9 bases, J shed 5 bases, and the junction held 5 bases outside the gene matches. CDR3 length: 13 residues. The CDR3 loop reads CASIAGLTGELFF. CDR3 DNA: TGTGCCAGTATAGCGGGATTAACCGGGGAGCTGTTTTTT. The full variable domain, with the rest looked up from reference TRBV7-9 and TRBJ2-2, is DTGVSQNPRHKITKRGQNVTFRCDPISEHNRLYWYRQTLGQGPEFLTYFQNEAQLEKSRLLSDRFSAERPKGSFSTLEIQRTEQGDSAMYLCASIAGLTGELFFGEGSRLTVL.

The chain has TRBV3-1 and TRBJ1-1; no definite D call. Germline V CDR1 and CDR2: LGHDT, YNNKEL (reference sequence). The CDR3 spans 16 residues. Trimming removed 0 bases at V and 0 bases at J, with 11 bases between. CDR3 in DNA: TGTGCCAGCAGCCAAGATCATGCCGGTCTGAACACTGAAGCTTTCTTT. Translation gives CASSQDHAGLNTEAFF.

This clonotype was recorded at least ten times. The DNA of the CDR3 is TGCAGTGCTATGGAGGCAGACAGCTCCTATAATTCACCCCTCCACTTT. Protein product: CSAMEADSSYNSPLHF. This rearrangement joins TRBV20-1 to TRBJ1-6; perhaps TRBD1 as D (5 bases). CDR1 is DFQATT and CDR2 is SNEGSKA in the germline V gene (reference sequence). The CDR3 contains 16 residues. The V end lost 4 bases, the J end lost 0 bases, and 13 bases lay between the germline ends.

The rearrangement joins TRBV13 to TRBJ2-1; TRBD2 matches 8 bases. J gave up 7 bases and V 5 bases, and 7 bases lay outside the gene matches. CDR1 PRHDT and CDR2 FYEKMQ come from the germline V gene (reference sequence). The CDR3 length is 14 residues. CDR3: CASSAGLGLNEQFF. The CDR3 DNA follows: TGTGCCAGCAGCGCGGGACTAGGTTTGAATGAGCAGTTCTTC.

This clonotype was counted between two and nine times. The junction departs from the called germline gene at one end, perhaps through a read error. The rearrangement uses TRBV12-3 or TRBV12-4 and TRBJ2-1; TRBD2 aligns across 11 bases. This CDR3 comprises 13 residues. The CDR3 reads CASSLAGGPEQFF. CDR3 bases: TGTGCCAGCAGTCTAGCGGGAGGTCCTGAGCAGTTCTTC.

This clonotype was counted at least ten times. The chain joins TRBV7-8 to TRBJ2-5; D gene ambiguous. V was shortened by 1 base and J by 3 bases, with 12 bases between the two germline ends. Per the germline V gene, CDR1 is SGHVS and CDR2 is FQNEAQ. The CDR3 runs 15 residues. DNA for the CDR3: TGTGCCAGCAGCTTAGAGGCCTCGGCTGAAGAGACCCAGTACTTC. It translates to CASSLEASAEETQYF.

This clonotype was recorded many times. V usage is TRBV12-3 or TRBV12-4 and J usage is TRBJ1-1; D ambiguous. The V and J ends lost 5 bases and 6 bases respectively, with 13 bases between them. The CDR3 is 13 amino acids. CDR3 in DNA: TGTGCCAGCAGTGCACCCGTACTTTCTGAAGCTTTCTTT. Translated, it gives CASSAPVLSEAFF.

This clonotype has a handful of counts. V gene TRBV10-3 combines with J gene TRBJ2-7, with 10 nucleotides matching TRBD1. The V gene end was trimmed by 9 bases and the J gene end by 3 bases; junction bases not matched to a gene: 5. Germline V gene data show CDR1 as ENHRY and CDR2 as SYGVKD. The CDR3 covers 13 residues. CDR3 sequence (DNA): TGTGCCATTAGGACAGGGGGAGGCTACGAGCAGTACTTC. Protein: CAIRTGGGYEQYF.

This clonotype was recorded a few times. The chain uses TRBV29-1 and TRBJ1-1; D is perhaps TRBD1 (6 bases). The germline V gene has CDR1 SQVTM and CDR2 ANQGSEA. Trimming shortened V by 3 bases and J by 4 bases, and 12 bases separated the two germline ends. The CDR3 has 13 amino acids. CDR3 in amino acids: CSVDMEGGTEAFF. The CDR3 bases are TGCAGCGTTGATATGGAGGGGGGCACTGAAGCTTTCTTT.

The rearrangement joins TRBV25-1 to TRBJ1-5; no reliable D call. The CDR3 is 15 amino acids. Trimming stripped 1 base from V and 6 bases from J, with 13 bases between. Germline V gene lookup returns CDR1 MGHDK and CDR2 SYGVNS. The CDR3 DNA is TGTGCCAGCAGTGAATCGGGGAGTGCTGGTCAGCCCCAGCATTTT. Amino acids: CASSESGSAGQPQHF.

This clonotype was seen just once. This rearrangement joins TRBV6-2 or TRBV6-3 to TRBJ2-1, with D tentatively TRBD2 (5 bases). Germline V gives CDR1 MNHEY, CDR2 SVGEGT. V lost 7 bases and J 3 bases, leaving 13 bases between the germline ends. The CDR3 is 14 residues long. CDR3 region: CASIPDGNYNEQFF. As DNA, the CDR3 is TGTGCCAGCATCCCTGACGGGAACTACAATGAGCAGTTCTTC.

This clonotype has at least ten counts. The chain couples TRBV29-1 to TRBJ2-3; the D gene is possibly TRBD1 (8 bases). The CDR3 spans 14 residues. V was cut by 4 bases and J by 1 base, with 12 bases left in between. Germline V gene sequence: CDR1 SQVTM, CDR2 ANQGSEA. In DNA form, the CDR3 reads TGCAGCGTTGGGGGGGGACAGGGCACAGATACGCAGTATTTT. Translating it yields CSVGGGQGTDTQYF.

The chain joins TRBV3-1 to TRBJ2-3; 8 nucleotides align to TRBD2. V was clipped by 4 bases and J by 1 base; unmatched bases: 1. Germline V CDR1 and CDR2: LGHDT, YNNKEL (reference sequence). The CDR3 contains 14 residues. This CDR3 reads CASSLAGRTDTQYF. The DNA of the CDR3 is TGTGCCAGCAGCCTAGCGGGACGCACAGATACGCAGTATTTT.

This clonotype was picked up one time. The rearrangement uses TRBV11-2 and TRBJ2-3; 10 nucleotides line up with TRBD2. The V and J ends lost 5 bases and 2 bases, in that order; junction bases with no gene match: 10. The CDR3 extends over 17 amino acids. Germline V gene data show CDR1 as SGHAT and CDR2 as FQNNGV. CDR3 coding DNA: TGTGCCAGCAGCCCCGGAGGAGCGGGAGGGAACACAGATACGCAGTATTTT. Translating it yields CASSPGGAGGNTDTQYF. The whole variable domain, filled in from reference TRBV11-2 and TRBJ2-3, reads EAGVAQSPRYKIIEKRQSVAFWCNPISGHATLYWYQQILGQGPKLLIQFQNNGVVDDSQLPKDRFSAERLKGVDSTLKIQPAKLEDSAVYLCASSPGGAGGNTDTQYFGPGTRLTVL.

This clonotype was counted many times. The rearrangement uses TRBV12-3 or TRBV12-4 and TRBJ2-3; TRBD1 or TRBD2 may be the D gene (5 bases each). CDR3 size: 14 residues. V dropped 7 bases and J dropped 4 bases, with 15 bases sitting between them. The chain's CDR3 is CASIPGLAPDTQYF. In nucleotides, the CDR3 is TGTGCCAGCATACCAGGGCTAGCCCCAGATACGCAGTATTTT.

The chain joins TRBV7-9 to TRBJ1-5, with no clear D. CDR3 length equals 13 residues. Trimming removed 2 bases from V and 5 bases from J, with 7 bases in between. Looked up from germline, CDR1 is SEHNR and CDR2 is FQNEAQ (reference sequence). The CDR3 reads CASSLITDQPQHF. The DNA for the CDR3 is TGTGCCAGCAGCTTAATAACAGATCAGCCCCAGCATTTT.

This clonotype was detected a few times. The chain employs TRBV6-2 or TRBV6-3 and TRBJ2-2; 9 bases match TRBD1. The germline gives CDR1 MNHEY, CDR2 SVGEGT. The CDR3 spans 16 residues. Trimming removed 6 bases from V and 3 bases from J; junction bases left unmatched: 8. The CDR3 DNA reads TGTGCCAGCAGCCCACGGGACAGGGTCGACACCGGGGAGCTGTTTTTT. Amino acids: CASSPRDRVDTGELFF.

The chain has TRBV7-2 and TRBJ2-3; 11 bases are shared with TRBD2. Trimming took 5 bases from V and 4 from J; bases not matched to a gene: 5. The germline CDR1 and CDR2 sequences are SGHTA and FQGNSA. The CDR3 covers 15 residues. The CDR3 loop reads CASSLSGRGADTQYF. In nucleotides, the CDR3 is TGTGCCAGCAGCCTTAGCGGGAGGGGGGCAGATACGCAGTATTTT.

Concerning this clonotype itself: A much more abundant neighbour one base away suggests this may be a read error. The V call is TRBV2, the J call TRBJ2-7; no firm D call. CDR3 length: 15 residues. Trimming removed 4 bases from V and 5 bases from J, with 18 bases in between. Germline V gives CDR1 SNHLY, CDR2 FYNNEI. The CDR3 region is CASSATLKGKNEQYF. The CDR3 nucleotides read TGTGCCAGCAGTGCGACCCTCAAGGGTAAAAACGAGCAGTACTTC. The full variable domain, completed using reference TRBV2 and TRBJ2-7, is EPEVTQTPSHQVTQMGQEVILRCVPISNHLYFYWYRQILGQKVEFLVSFYNNEISEKSEIFDDQFSVERPDGSNFTLKIRSTKLEDSAMYFCASSATLKGKNEQYFGPGTRLTVT.

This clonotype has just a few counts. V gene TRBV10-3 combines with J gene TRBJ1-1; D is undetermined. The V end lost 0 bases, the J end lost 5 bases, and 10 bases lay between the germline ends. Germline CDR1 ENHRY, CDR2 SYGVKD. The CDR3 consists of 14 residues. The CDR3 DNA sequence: TGTGCCATCAGTGAGTCTGGGGAATGGACTGAAGCTTTCTTT. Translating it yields CAISESGEWTEAFF.